The clone carrying this T cell receptor beta chain was seen only a few times. The CDR3 runs 19 residues. Germline CDR1 is MDHEN and CDR2 is SYDVKM. The ends lost 1 base at V and 8 bases at J; junction bases unmatched: 15. Preparation of the TCRbeta library involved a method that used unique molecular identifiers. TCRdb processed the PCR reads anew with MiXCR; each CDR3 protein has one entry. In the table there are some 550,000 distinct CDR3 sequences, around 23% of which are singletons. This specimen belongs to a study of T-cell reconstitution after alpha-beta-depleted transplantation in children. The TCR sequence derives from a boy under two years old who had a stem cell transplant for acute myeloid leukemia, so the T cells may come from the graft donor. The chain couples TRBV28 to TRBJ2-1; the match to TRBD2 covers 12 bases. The source was PBMCs, mostly from graft donor cells, collected 360 days after TCRalphabeta/CD19-depleted stem cell transplant. For the CDR3, the DNA is TGTGCCAGCAGTTTATCGACTAGCGGGGGCCCGAGTTTAAGGGATGAGCAGTTCTTC. Amino acid sequence: CASSLSTSGGPSLRDEQFF.